What follows is one T cell receptor (beta chain) and its context. What it binds is unknown. The junction and the germline gene differ at one end; a read error may be behind it. The sample comes from a study of cytotoxic CD8 clonotypes in ibrutinib-treated CLL. The wider study: The sample average was 255,043 productive templates and 85,000 to 100,000 productive rearrangements. Points from the study as a whole: Private clonotypes, not public ones, expanded at ibrutinib response.

Sequencing sought depths of 1 in 200,000 to 1 in 1 million T cells. Sequencing was performed with immunoSEQ multiplex PCR; in TCRdb, only in-frame clones are kept and a portion is missing. The repertoire holds about 68,000 clones, with about 63% as singletons. This sequence originates from a human donor with chronic lymphocytic leukemia. The sequenced sample was PBMCs, obtained after 12 months of ibrutinib treatment.

The CDR3 loop reads CASSSYGRNKGF. The CDR3 coding sequence is TGTGCCAGCAGCTCATACGGCCGGAATAAAGGGTTC. V gene TRBV13 combines with J gene TRBJ2-7; D gene unclear. This CDR3 spans 12 amino acids. Germline CDR1 and CDR2: PRHDT and FYEKMQ (reference sequence).